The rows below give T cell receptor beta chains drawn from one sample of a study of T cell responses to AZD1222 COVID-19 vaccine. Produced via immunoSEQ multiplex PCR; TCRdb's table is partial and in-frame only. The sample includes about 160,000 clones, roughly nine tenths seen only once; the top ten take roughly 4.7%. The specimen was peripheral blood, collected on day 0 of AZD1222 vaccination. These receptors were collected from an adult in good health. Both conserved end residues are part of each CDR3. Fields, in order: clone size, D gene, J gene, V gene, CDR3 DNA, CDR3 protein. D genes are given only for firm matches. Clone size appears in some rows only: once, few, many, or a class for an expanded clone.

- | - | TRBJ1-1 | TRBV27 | TGTGCCAGCAGTATAAGACAGCTGAACACTGAAGCTTTCTTT | CASSIRQLNTEAFF
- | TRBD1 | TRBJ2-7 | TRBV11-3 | TGTGCCAGCAGCAGGGGACAGGGGAACGGCGAGCAGTACTTC | CASSRGQGNGEQYF
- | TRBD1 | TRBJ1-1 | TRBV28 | TGTGCCAGCAGCCCAGGGGGCGGAAGGACTGAAGCTTTCTTT | CASSPGGGRTEAFF
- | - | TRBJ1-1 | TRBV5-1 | TGCGCCAGCAGCTTGGGTATGCGGGGGGAGAACACTGAAGCTTTCTTT | CASSLGMRGENTEAFF
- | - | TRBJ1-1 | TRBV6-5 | TGTGCCAGCACCTCCTCGGTGATGAACACTGAAGCTTTCTTT | CASTSSVMNTEAFF
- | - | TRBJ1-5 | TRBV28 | TGTGCCAGCAGTTTTAGAGGGAAAGGCTATCAGCCCCAGCATTTT | CASSFRGKGYQPQHF
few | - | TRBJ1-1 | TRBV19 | TGTGCCAGTTCCTACGAGGGGCAGAGGTCGGGGGCTTTCTTT | CASSYEGQRSGAFF
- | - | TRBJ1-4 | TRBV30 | TGTGCCTGGAGTGTACGGGAAAAACTGTTTTTT | CAWSVREKLFF
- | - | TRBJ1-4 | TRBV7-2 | TGTGCCAGCAGCCTCCAGGGTTTAACTAATGAAAAACTGTTTTTT | CASSLQGLTNEKLFF
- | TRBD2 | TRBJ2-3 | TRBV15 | TGTGCCACCAGCAGAGAGTACGGCGGGGGGACAGATACGCAGTATTTT | CATSREYGGGTDTQYF
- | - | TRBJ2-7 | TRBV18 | TGTGCCAGCTCACCGGGCGCCGCCGAGCAGTACTTC | CASSPGAAEQYF
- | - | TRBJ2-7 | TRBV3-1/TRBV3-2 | TGTGCCAGCAGCCGGGGCTCCTACGAGCAGTACTTC | CASSRGSYEQYF
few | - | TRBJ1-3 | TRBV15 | TGTGCCACCAGCAGAGATTACCCAAGGAAGGCGGGAAACACCATATATTTT | CATSRDYPRKAGNTIYF
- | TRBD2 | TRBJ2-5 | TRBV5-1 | TGCGCCAGCAGCGCCGGGACTAGCGGGCCGGGATCCCAGTACTTC | CASSAGTSGPGSQYF
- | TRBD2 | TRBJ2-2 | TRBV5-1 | TGCGCCAGCAGCTTCGCCCCGTCATTCTTACTAGCGGGAGGAACCGGGGAGCTGTTTTTT | CASSFAPSFLLAGGTGELFF
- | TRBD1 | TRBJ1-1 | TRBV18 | TGTGCCAGCTCAGCAGGTCAGGGGGCCACTGAAGCTTTCTTT | CASSAGQGATEAFF
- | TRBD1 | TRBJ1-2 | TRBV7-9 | TGTGCCAGCAGCCCGAACAGGGGGCTTAACTATGGCTACACCTTC | CASSPNRGLNYGYTF
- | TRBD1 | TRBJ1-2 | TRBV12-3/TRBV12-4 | TGTGCCAGCAGCCGGGACAGGGGCTCTGGCTACACCTTC | CASSRDRGSGYTF
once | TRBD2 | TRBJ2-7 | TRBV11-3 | TGTGCCAGCAGCTTCACCTCAGGGACTAGCGGGAGAGTCAGCGAGCAGTACTTC | CASSFTSGTSGRVSEQYF
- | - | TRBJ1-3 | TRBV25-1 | TGTGCCAGCAGTTTCCAATCTGGAAACACCATATATTTT | CASSFQSGNTIYF
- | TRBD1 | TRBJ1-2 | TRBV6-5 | TGTGCCAGCGGAGGACAGGGCTATGGCTACACCTTC | CASGGQGYGYTF
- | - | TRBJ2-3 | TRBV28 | TGTGCCAGCAGTTTTGGGGGGAACACCTACCTCACAGATACGCAGTATTTT | CASSFGGNTYLTDTQYF
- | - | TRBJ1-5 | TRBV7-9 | TGTGCCAGCAGCTTAACATCCGAAGCCCAGCATTTT | CASSLTSEAQHF
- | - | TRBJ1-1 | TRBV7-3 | TGTGCCAGCAGCCCTCAGGGTGGCACTGAAGCTTTCTTT | CASSPQGGTEAFF
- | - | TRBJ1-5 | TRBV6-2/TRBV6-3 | TGTGCCAGCAGTAACCGGGCCGTCAATCAGCCCCAGCATTTT | CASSNRAVNQPQHF
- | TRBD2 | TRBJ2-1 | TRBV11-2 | TGTGCCAGCAGCTTTTCCAGCGGGGTCAATGAGCAGTTCTTC | CASSFSSGVNEQFF
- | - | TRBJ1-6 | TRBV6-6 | TGTGCCAGCAGTTACGGGCAAGCGAGGTCACCCCTCCACTTT | CASSYGQARSPLHF